This record covers a single T cell receptor beta chain. These data originate in a study of blood T cell repertoires in COVID-19. About the research overall: The analysed material was cDNA or gDNA that came from T cells, B-cell-depleted T cells, or PBMCs.

The ends were cut back, 7 bases at V and 6 bases at J, with 16 bases in the middle. The length of the CDR3 is 15 residues. In germline, CDR1 is SGHAT, CDR2 FQNNGV. As handled by the study authors: Amplification from reference gene primers served as the basis for estimated nucleated cell counts. Repertoires were generated with immunoSEQ multiplex PCR, while TCRdb's copy carries only in-frame clones and drops some. Clone size and V and J calls were adopted from that table, with D and trimming inferred from the DNA. The sample gives around 300,000 clones, around 86% of which show up once; roughly 2.1% is in the top ten.

Sequencing input: peripheral blood. The clonotype comes from a man aged 45-65 years with acute or convalescent COVID-19. This sequence joins TRBV11-2 and TRBJ1-6; a weak D match, TRBD1 (5 bases). The CDR3 DNA is TGTGCCAGCATGGCCCGGGGGGGAGGTAATTCACCCCTCCACTTT. Translated, it gives CASMARGGGNSPLHF.